This section outlines one TCR beta chain sequence together with its context. The data stem from a study of blood T cell repertoires in COVID-19. Study-level background: Spain, Italy and the United States supplied samples that represented acute and convalescent COVID-19. Sources were T cells, B-cell-depleted T cells, or PBMCs; the material itself was cDNA or gDNA.

Authors' data handling: It was from reference gene primer amplification that nucleated cell counts were estimated. Measured with immunoSEQ multiplex PCR; TCRdb has only the in-frame clones, and not every one. That table gives V, J and clone size, and the DNA gave D and trimming. The table includes some 190,000 clones, 70% to 90% detected once. The CDR3 contains 17 residues. V dropped 0 bases and J dropped 9 bases, with 21 bases sitting between them. Germline V gene sequence: CDR1 LGHDT, CDR2 YNNKEL (reference sequence). The source is a woman in her seventies with active or convalescent COVID-19. The rearrangement uses TRBV3-1 (or the pseudogene TRBV3-2) and TRBJ2-1; D perhaps matches TRBD2 (5 bases). Material: peripheral blood. The CDR3 sequence: CASSQDLDYHRSGEQFF. The CDR3 nucleotides read TGTGCCAGCAGCCAAGATCTAGACTATCATCGTTCTGGTGAGCAGTTCTTC.